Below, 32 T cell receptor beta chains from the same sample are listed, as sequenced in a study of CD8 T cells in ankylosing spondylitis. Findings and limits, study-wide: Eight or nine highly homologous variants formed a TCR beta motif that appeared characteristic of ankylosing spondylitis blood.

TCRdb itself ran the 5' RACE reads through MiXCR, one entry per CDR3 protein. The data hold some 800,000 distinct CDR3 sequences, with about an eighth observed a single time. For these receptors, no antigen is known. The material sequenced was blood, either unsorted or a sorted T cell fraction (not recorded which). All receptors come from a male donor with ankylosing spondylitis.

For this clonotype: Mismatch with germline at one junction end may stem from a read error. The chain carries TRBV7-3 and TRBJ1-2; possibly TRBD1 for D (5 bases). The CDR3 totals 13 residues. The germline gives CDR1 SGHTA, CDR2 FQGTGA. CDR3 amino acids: CAISFGGFYGYTF. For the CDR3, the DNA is TGTGCCATCAGCTTCGGGGGGTTCTATGGCTACACCTTC.

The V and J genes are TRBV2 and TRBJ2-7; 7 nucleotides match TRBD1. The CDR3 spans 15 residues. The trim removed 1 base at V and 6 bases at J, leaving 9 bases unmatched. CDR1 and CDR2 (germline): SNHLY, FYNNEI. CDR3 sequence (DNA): TGTGCCAGCAGTGAAGACCTGACAGGGTCGCTCGAGCAGTACTTC. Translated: CASSEDLTGSLEQYF.

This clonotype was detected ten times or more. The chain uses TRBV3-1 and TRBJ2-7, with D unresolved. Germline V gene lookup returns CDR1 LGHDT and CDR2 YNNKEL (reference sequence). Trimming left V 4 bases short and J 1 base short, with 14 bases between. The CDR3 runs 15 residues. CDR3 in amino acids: CASSRSWVGSYEQYF. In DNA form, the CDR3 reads TGTGCCAGCAGCCGCAGCTGGGTTGGTTCCTACGAGCAGTACTTC.

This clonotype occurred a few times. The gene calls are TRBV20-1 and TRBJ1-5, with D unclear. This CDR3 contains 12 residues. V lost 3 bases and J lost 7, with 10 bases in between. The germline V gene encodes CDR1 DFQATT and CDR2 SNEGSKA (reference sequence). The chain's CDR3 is CSASRAGQPQHF. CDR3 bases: TGCAGTGCTAGTAGGGCCGGCCAGCCCCAGCATTTT.

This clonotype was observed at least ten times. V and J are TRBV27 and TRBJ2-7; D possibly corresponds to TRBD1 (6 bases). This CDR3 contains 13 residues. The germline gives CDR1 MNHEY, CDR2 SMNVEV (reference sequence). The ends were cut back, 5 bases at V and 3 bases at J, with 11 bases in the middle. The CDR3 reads CASSRQAFYEQYF. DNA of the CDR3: TGTGCCAGCAGTCGACAGGCATTCTACGAGCAGTACTTC.

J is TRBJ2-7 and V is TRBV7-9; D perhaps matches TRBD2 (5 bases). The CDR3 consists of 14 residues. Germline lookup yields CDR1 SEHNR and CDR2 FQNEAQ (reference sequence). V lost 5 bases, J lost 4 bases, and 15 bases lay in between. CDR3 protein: CASSPAPTRYEQYF. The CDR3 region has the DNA TGTGCCAGCAGCCCGGCCCCCACTAGGTACGAGCAGTACTTC.

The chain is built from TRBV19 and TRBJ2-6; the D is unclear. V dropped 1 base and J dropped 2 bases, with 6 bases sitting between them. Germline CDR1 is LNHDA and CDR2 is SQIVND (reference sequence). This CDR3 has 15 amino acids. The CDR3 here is CASSIVGPGANVLTF. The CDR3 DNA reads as TGTGCCAGTAGTATAGTGGGCCCTGGGGCCAACGTCCTGACTTTC.

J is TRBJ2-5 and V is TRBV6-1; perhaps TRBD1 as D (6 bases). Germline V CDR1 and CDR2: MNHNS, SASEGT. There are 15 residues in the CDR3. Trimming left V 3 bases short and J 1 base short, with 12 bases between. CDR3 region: CASSEGLRGQETQYF. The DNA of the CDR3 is TGTGCCAGCAGTGAGGGCCTCAGGGGCCAAGAGACCCAGTACTTC.

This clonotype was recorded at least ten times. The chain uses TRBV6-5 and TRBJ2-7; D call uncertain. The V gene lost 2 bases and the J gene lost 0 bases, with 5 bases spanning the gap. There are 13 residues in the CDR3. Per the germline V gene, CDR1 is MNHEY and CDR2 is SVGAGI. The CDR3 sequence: CASSYGVSYEQYF. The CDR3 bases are TGTGCCAGCAGTTACGGGGTCTCCTACGAGCAGTACTTC.

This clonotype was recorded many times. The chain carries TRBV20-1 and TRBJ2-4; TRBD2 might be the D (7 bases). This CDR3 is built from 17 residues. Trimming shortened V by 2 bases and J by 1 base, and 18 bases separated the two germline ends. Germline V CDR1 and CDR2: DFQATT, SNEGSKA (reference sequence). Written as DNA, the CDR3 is TGCAGTGCTAGACTCTGGGGGGGCGTGAGGGCCAAAAACATTCAGTACTTC. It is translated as CSARLWGGVRAKNIQYF.

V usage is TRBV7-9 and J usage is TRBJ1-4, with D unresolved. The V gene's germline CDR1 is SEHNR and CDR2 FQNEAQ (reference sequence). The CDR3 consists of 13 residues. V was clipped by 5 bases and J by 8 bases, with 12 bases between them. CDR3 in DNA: TGTGCCAGCAGCCAAGGGAGAAAGGAAAAACTGTTTTTT. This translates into CASSQGRKEKLFF.

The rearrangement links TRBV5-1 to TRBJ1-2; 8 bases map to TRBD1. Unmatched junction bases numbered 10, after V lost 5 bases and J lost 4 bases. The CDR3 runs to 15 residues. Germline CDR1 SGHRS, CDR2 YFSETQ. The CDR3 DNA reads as TGCGCCAGCAGGGTCCCGGGACAGGAGAGCTATGGCTACACCTTC. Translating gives CASRVPGQESYGYTF. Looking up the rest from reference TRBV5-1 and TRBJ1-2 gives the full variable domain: KAGVTQTPRYLIKTRGQQVTLSCSPISGHRSVSWYQQTPGQGLQFLFEYFSETQRNKGNFPGRFSGRQFSNSRSEMNVSTLELGDSALYLCASRVPGQESYGYTFGSGTRLTVV.

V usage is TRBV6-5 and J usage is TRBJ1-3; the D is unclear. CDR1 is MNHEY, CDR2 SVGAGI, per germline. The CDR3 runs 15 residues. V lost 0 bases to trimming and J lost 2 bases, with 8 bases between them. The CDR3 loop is CASSYSRDPGNTIYF. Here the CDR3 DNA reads TGTGCCAGCAGTTACTCGCGAGATCCTGGAAACACCATATATTTT.

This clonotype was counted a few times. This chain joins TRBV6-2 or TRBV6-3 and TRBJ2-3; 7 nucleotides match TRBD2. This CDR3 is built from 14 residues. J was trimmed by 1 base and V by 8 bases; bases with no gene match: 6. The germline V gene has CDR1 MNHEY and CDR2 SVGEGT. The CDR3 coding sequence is TGTGCCAGCGAAGTCGCGGGGGGCACAGATACGCAGTATTTT. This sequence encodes CASEVAGGTDTQYF.

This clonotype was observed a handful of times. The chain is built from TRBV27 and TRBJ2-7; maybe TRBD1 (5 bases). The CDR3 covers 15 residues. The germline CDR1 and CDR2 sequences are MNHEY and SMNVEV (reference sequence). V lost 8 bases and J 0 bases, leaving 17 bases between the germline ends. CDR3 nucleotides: TGTGCCAGCGCTAGGGGAACTCTAAGCTCCTACGAGCAGTACTTC. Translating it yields CASARGTLSSYEQYF.

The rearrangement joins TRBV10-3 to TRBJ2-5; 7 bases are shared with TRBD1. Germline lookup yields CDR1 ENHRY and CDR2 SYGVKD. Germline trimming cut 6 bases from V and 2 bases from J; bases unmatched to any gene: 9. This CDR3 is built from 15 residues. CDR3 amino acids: CAISVSGTEQETQYF. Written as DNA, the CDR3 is TGTGCCATCAGCGTTTCCGGGACAGAGCAAGAGACCCAGTACTTC.

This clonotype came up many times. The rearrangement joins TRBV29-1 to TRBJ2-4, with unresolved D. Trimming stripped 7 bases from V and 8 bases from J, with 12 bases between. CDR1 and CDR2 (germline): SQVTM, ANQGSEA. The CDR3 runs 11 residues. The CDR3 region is CSGRFGDIQYF. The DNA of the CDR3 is TGCAGCGGACGGTTTGGGGACATTCAGTACTTC.

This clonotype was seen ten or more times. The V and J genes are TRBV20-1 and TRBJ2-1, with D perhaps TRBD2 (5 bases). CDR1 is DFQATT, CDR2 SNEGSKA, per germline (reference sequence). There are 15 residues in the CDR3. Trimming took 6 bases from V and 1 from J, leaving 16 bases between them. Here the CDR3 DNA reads TGCAGTGCCGCAATAGTGAGCGGTTCCTACAATGAGCAGTTCTTC. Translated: CSAAIVSGSYNEQFF.

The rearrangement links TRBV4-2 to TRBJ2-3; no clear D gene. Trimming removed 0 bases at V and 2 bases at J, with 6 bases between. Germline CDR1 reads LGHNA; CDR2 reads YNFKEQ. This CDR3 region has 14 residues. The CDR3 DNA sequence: TGTGCCAGCAGCCAAGACGCGAACACAGATACGCAGTATTTT. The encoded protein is CASSQDANTDTQYF.

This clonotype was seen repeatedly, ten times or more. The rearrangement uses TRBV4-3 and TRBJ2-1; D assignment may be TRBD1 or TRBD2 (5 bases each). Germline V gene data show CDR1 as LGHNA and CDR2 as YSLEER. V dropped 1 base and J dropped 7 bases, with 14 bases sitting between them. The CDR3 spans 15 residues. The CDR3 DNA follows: TGCGCCAGCAGCCAAGTACGGCCGGGACGGAATGAGCAGTTCTTC. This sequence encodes CASSQVRPGRNEQFF.

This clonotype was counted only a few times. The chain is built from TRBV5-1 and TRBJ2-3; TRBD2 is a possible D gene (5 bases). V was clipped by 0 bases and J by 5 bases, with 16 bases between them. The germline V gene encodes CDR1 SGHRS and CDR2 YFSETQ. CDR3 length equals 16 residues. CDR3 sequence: CASSLGGLVRGDTQYF. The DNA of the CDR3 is TGCGCCAGCAGCTTGGGGGGTCTCGTCCGGGGAGATACGCAGTATTTT.

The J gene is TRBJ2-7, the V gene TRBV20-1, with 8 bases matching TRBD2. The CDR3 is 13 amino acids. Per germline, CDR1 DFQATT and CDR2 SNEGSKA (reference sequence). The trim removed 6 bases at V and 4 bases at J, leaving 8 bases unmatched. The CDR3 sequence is CSAEGGRLYEQYF. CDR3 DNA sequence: TGCAGTGCAGAGGGCGGGAGGCTGTACGAGCAGTACTTC.

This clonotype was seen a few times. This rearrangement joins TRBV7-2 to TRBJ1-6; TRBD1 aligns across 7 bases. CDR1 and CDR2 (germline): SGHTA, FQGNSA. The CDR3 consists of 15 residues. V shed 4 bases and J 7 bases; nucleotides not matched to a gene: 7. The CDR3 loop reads CASSYDRARNSPLHF. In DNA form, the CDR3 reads TGTGCCAGCAGCTACGACAGGGCCAGAAATTCACCCCTCCACTTT.

The DNA of the CDR3 is TGCAGTGCTAGGTTGGACGGTGCTGGAAACACCATATATTTT. This translates into CSARLDGAGNTIYF. The chain recombines TRBV20-1 with TRBJ1-3; D remains ambiguous. The CDR3 has 14 amino acids. Germline-derived CDR1 and CDR2 are DFQATT and SNEGSKA (reference sequence). V was clipped by 3 bases and J by 2 bases, with 11 bases between them.

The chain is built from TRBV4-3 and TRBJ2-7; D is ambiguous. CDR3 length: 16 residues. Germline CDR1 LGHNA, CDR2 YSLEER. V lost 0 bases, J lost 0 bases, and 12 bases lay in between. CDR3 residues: CASSQDFRQFSYEQYF. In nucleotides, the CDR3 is TGCGCCAGCAGCCAAGATTTTCGGCAGTTCTCCTACGAGCAGTACTTC.

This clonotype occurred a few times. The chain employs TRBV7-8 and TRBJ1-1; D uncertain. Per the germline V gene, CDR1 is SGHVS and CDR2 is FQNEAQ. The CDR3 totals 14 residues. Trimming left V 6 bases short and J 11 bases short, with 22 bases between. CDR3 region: CASRHPKEGRTAFF. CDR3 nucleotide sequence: TGTGCCAGCAGACATCCGAAGGAAGGGAGGACGGCTTTCTTT.

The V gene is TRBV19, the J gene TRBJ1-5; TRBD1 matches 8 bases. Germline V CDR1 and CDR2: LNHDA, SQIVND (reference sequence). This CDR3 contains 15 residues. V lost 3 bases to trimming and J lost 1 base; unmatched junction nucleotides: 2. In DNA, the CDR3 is TGTGCCAGTAGTATTCACAGGGGGAGCAATCAGCCCCAGCATTTT. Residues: CASSIHRGSNQPQHF.

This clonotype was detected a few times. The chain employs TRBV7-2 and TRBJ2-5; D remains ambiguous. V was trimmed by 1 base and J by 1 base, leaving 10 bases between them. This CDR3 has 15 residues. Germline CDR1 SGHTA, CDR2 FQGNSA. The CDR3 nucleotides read TGTGCCAGCAGCTTAGGTGGGCCCCCCCAAGAGACCCAGTACTTC. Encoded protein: CASSLGGPPQETQYF.

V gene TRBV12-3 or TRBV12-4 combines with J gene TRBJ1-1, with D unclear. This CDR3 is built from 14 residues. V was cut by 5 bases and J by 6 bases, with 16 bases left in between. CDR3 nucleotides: TGTGCCAGCAGTCCCGGGCCCCCAGGCGCTGAAGCTTTCTTT. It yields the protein CASSPGPPGAEAFF.

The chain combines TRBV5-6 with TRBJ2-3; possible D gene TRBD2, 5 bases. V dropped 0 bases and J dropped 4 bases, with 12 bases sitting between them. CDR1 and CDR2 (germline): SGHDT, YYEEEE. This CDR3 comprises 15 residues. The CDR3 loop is CASSLGLARPDTQYF. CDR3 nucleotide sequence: TGTGCCAGCAGCTTGGGGCTAGCCCGGCCAGATACGCAGTATTTT.

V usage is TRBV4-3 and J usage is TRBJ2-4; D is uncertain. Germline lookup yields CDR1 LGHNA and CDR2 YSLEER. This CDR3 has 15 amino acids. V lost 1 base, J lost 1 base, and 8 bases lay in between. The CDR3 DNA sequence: TGCGCCAGCAGCCAAGGTTACCTTGCCAAAAACATTCAGTACTTC. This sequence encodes CASSQGYLAKNIQYF.

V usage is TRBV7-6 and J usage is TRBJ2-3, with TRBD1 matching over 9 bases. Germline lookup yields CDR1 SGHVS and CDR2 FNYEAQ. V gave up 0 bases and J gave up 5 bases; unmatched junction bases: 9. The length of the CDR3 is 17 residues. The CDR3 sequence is CASSLAGTGRGKDTQYF. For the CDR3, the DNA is TGTGCCAGCAGCTTAGCCGGGACAGGGAGGGGGAAAGATACGCAGTATTTT.